This T cell receptor (beta chain) was obtained from a study of blood T cell repertoires in COVID-19. Study at large: Some COVID-19 samples were acute and others convalescent; all came from the United States, Italy and Spain. T cells, B-cell-depleted T cells, or PBMCs provided the cDNA or gDNA that served as material.

Generated by immunoSEQ multiplex PCR, the TCRdb table keeps only in-frame clones and is missing some. The sample lists about 110,000 clones; 70% to 90% were seen once. Germline V gene data show CDR1 as LNHDA and CDR2 as SQIVND (reference sequence). The CDR3 has 14 residues. The V gene lost 5 bases and the J gene lost 0 bases, with 8 bases spanning the gap. This TCR was recovered from a human donor in a cohort sampled during active COVID-19. Source material: peripheral blood. The chain recombines TRBV19 with TRBJ1-5; no clear D. CDR3 sequence reads: CASSLSNSNQPQHF. CDR3 DNA sequence: TGTGCCAGTAGTTTGTCAAATAGCAATCAGCCCCAGCATTTT.